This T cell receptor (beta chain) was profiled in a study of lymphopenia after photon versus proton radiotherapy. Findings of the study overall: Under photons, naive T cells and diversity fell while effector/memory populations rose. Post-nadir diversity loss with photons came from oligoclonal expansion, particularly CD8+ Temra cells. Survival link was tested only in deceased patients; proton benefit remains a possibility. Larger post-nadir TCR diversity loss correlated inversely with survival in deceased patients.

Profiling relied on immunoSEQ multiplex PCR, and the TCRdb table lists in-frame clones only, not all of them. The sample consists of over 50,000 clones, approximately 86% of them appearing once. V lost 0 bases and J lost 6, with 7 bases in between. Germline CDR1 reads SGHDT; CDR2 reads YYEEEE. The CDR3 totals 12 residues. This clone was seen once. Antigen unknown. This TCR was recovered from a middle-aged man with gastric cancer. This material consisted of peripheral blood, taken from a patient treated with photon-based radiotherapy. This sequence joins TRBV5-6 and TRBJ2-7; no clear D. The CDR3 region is CASSLVMGEQYF. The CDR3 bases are TGTGCCAGCAGCTTGGTGATGGGCGAGCAGTACTTC.